The 30 T cell receptor beta chains in this list originate from one sample, sequenced in a study of blood T cell repertoires in COVID-19. Only in-frame clones appear in the TCRdb table, and some are missing; sequencing was by immunoSEQ multiplex PCR. Here the sample spans under 75,000 clones, around 90% being singletons. Source material: peripheral blood. The receptors stem from a woman over 75 with active COVID-19.

The chain recombines TRBV5-1 with TRBJ2-7; possibly TRBD2 for D (5 bases). From germline, CDR1 is SGHRS and CDR2 YFSETQ. The ends were cut back, 3 bases at V and 0 bases at J, with 13 bases in the middle. The CDR3 covers 15 residues. The chain's CDR3 is CASSSPPGTSYEQYF. The CDR3 region has the DNA TGCGCCAGCAGCTCCCCCCCGGGAACCTCCTACGAGCAGTACTTC.

The rearrangement links TRBV9 to TRBJ1-6; perhaps TRBD1 as D (6 bases). V was trimmed by 3 bases and J by 5 bases, leaving 12 bases between them. Looked up from germline, CDR1 is SGDLS and CDR2 is YYNGEE. This CDR3 contains 15 residues. CDR3 nucleotide sequence: TGTGCCAGCAGCGGATTACAGGGTGATAATTCACCCCTCCACTTT. This encodes CASSGLQGDNSPLHF. The full variable domain, completed using reference TRBV9 and TRBJ1-6, is DSGVTQTPKHLITATGQRVTLRCSPRSGDLSVYWYQQSLDQGLQFLIQYYNGEERAKGNILERFSAQQFPDLHSELNLSSLELGDSALYFCASSGLQGDNSPLHFGNGTRLTVT.

This sequence joins TRBV15 and TRBJ1-4, with a tentative D call TRBD1 (5 bases). The germline CDR1 and CDR2 sequences are LNHNV and YYDKDF (reference sequence). The CDR3 sequence is 11 residues long. Deletions cut 6 bases from V and 10 bases from J, with 9 bases between. CDR3: CATRGEGKLFF. The CDR3 coding sequence is TGTGCCACCAGAGGGGAGGGAAAACTGTTTTTT.

The gene calls are TRBV9 and TRBJ2-3; TRBD2 is a possible D gene (5 bases). V was trimmed by 0 bases and J by 3 bases, leaving 11 bases between them. CDR1 and CDR2 (germline): SGDLS, YYNGEE. This CDR3 spans 15 amino acids. Here the CDR3 DNA reads TGTGCCAGCAGCGTAGGAGGGAGTGTAACAGATACGCAGTATTTT. Its translation: CASSVGGSVTDTQYF.

The rearrangement links TRBV27 to TRBJ2-1; TRBD2 matches at 8 bases. This CDR3 spans 17 amino acids. Germline CDR1 is MNHEY and CDR2 is SMNVEV (reference sequence). V shed 6 bases, J shed 10 bases, and the junction held 20 bases outside the gene matches. The CDR3, as DNA: TGTGCCAGCAGCTCCAAAAGTAACTGGCGGGGGGCAGTCGAGCAGTTCTTC. Residues: CASSSKSNWRGAVEQFF.

This clone was observed a single time. The J gene is TRBJ1-4, the V gene TRBV7-2; a possible D gene is TRBD1 (5 bases). The V end was cut by 1 base, the J end by 5 bases, with 14 bases between. Germline values: CDR1 SGHTA, CDR2 FQGNSA. The CDR3 length is 16 residues. The DNA for the CDR3 is TGTGCCAGCAGCTTAGTTTCCACACAGGACAATGAAAAACTGTTTTTT. Amino acid sequence: CASSLVSTQDNEKLFF.

J is TRBJ1-2 and V is TRBV27; D possibly corresponds to TRBD1 (6 bases). Germline lookup yields CDR1 MNHEY and CDR2 SMNVEV (reference sequence). CDR3 length: 16 residues. Deletions cut 2 bases from V and 1 base from J, with 14 bases between. The CDR3 nucleotides read TGTGCCAGCAGTTTAAGGAAGGACAGCCTTAACTATGGCTACACCTTC. It encodes CASSLRKDSLNYGYTF.

This chain links TRBV3-1 (or the pseudogene TRBV3-2) with TRBJ1-2; the match to TRBD1 covers 7 bases. This CDR3 has 13 residues. Germline-derived CDR1 and CDR2 are LGHDT and YNNKEL (reference sequence). V shed 2 bases, J shed 7 bases, and the junction held 4 bases outside the gene matches. The CDR3 is CASSQNRGFGYTF. CDR3 coding DNA: TGTGCCAGCAGCCAAAACAGGGGCTTTGGCTACACCTTC.

The chain joins TRBV5-1 to TRBJ1-4; 8 positions agree with TRBD1. Germline CDR1 is SGHRS and CDR2 is YFSETQ. V was clipped by 0 bases and J by 4 bases; unmatched bases: 5. The length of the CDR3 is 16 residues. DNA of the CDR3: TGCGCCAGCAGCTTGGAGGGACAGGACAGTAATGAAAAACTGTTTTTT. This codes for CASSLEGQDSNEKLFF.

This chain uses TRBV10-2 with TRBJ2-1; a weak D match, TRBD2 (5 bases). CDR1 is WSHSY, CDR2 SAAADI, per germline. The ends were cut back, 3 bases at V and 0 bases at J, with 6 bases in the middle. CDR3 length: 14 residues. The CDR3 sequence is CASSETSSYNEQFF. The CDR3 DNA reads as TGCGCCAGCAGTGAAACTAGCTCCTACAATGAGCAGTTCTTC.

The V call is TRBV5-6, the J call TRBJ1-2; D is uncertain. The CDR3 is 15 residues long. V lost 5 bases, J lost 4 bases, and 18 bases lay in between. Germline V gene lookup returns CDR1 SGHDT and CDR2 YYEEEE. CDR3 DNA: TGTGCCAGCAGAACCTTCGGGGTTAGTGGCTATGGCTACACCTTC. Protein sequence: CASRTFGVSGYGYTF.

The chain uses TRBV15 and TRBJ1-5, with TRBD1 as a possible D gene (5 bases). The CDR3 is 14 amino acids. With 4 bases removed from V and 7 bases from J, the gap between germline ends came to 14 bases. Germline V gives CDR1 LNHNV, CDR2 YYDKDF (reference sequence). In DNA form, the CDR3 reads TGTGCCACCAGCAAGTTTGATTCAGGGCAGCCCCAGCATTTT. Its translation: CATSKFDSGQPQHF.

The chain combines TRBV7-6 with TRBJ2-3; 7 bases align to TRBD2. This CDR3 has 15 residues. V gave up 2 bases and J gave up 0 bases; unmatched junction bases: 2. CDR1 and CDR2 (germline): SGHVS, FNYEAQ. The CDR3 DNA follows: TGTGCCAGCAGCTTAACTAGCGCGAGCACAGATACGCAGTATTTT. As protein: CASSLTSASTDTQYF.

The rearrangement uses TRBV29-1 and TRBJ2-3, with 10 bases identical to TRBD2. Trimming cost V 3 bases and J 5 bases; bases outside gene matches: 8. CDR1 is SQVTM and CDR2 is ANQGSEA in the germline V gene. The CDR3 extends over 15 amino acids. CDR3 sequence (DNA): TGCAGCGTTGAGGGGTTAGCGGGGGGCCGAGATACGCAGTATTTT. Amino acids: CSVEGLAGGRDTQYF.

The count of this clone is one. This sequence joins TRBV2 and TRBJ1-1; D is possibly TRBD1 (6 bases). Trimming pared 8 bases from V and 0 bases from J, leaving 13 bases between. CDR1 is SNHLY and CDR2 is FYNNEI in the germline V gene. The CDR3 contains 14 residues. The CDR3 nucleotides are TGTGCCAGCTTATCGGACAGACTGAACACTGAAGCTTTCTTT. This gives the protein CASLSDRLNTEAFF.

CDR3 sequence: CSASFSLTDTQYF. The DNA for the CDR3 is TGCAGTGCTAGTTTTAGCCTCACAGATACGCAGTATTTT. The chain recombines TRBV20-1 with TRBJ2-3; no clear D. This CDR3 region has 13 residues. The V gene lost 3 bases and the J gene lost 2 bases, with 9 bases spanning the gap. The germline CDR1 and CDR2 sequences are DFQATT and SNEGSKA (reference sequence).

This clone turned up a few times. Other DNA sequences in the same sample also yield this CDR3. The chain joins TRBV2 to TRBJ2-1, with TRBD2 identical over 11 bases. Germline V gene sequence: CDR1 SNHLY, CDR2 FYNNEI. Germline trimming cut 8 bases from V and 6 bases from J; bases unmatched to any gene: 9. The CDR3 is 15 amino acids. The CDR3 here is CASSRSGGAFNEQFF. CDR3 DNA sequence: TGTGCCAGCTCCCGTAGCGGGGGGGCTTTCAATGAGCAGTTCTTC. The full variable domain, rest sourced from reference TRBV2 and TRBJ2-1, is EPEVTQTPSHQVTQMGQEVILRCVPISNHLYFYWYRQILGQKVEFLVSFYNNEISEKSEIFDDQFSVERPDGSNFTLKIRSTKLEDSAMYFCASSRSGGAFNEQFFGPGTRLTVL.

The chain has TRBV7-2 and TRBJ1-6; possibly TRBD1 for D (6 bases). The CDR3 is made up of 16 amino acids. Germline lookup yields CDR1 SGHTA and CDR2 FQGNSA. V lost 2 bases and J 5 bases, leaving 13 bases between the germline ends. The CDR3 nucleotides read TGTGCCAGCAGCTTACAGGGGTCACCGAATAATTCACCCCTCCACTTT. It specifies CASSLQGSPNNSPLHF. Complete variable domain (other parts from reference TRBV7-2 and TRBJ1-6): GAGVSQSPSNKVTEKGKDVELRCDPISGHTALYWYRQSLGQGLEFLIYFQGNSAPDKSGLPSDRFSAERTGGSVSTLTIQRTQQEDSAVYLCASSLQGSPNNSPLHFGNGTRLTVT.

Sample share makes this clone medium-sized. The chain combines TRBV5-1 with TRBJ2-5, with TRBD2 matching over 7 bases. Trimming at V came to 3 bases and at J to 1 base, leaving 9 bases not matched to a gene. The CDR3 consists of 16 residues. Germline V gives CDR1 SGHRS, CDR2 YFSETQ. The CDR3 nucleotides are TGCGCCAGCAGCTGGGGCTTGGGCGGGGGCCAAGAGACCCAGTACTTC. This sequence encodes CASSWGLGGGQETQYF.

This rearrangement joins TRBV4-2 to TRBJ2-3; the D gene is possibly TRBD2 (5 bases). The CDR3 runs to 15 residues. Germline CDR1 and CDR2: LGHNA and YNFKEQ. V gave up 3 bases and J gave up 6 bases, with 16 bases separating them. CDR3 in amino acids: CASSHGEVFGDTQYF. For the CDR3, the DNA is TGTGCCAGCAGCCACGGGGAAGTATTTGGGGATACGCAGTATTTT.

This clone was detected only once. The V and J genes are TRBV28 and TRBJ2-5, with 10 bases that match TRBD2. Germline V gives CDR1 MDHEN, CDR2 SYDVKM. CDR3 length: 15 residues. V was clipped by 4 bases and J by 5 bases; unmatched bases: 7. The CDR3 DNA reads TGTGCCAGCAGTTCAAGCGGGGGGGTCCGGGAGACCCAGTACTTC. Translating it yields CASSSSGGVRETQYF.

The rearrangement joins TRBV13 to TRBJ2-7; the D is unclear. CDR3 length equals 15 residues. The germline CDR1 and CDR2 sequences are PRHDT and FYEKMQ (reference sequence). V was clipped by 0 bases and J by 0 bases, with 9 bases between them. CDR3 in amino acids: CASSLGPHSSYEQYF. The CDR3 nucleotides read TGTGCCAGCAGCTTAGGCCCCCACAGCTCCTACGAGCAGTACTTC.

The V call is TRBV28, the J call TRBJ2-7; D is undetermined. This CDR3 region has 13 residues. Trimming pared 3 bases from V and 4 bases from J, leaving 10 bases between. CDR1 MDHEN and CDR2 SYDVKM come from the germline V gene. This chain's CDR3 is CASSFPPLYEQYF. The CDR3 DNA sequence: TGTGCCAGCAGTTTCCCCCCTTTATACGAGCAGTACTTC.

The J gene is TRBJ2-3, the V gene TRBV3-1 (or the pseudogene TRBV3-2), with a tentative D call TRBD1 (6 bases). In germline, CDR1 is LGHDT, CDR2 YNNKEL (reference sequence). V lost 4 bases and J lost 3, with 20 bases in between. The CDR3 is 17 residues long. CDR3 protein: CASSLGSGVRRTDTQYF. In DNA, the CDR3 is TGTGCCAGCAGCCTCGGATCAGGGGTTCGACGGACAGATACGCAGTATTTT.

The chain joins TRBV28 to TRBJ2-7; D is possibly TRBD1 (6 bases). The CDR3 is made up of 15 amino acids. Trimming removed 3 bases from V and 2 bases from J, with 14 bases in between. Germline CDR1 and CDR2: MDHEN and SYDVKM. The CDR3 DNA reads TGTGCCAGCAGTTTTTACAGGGAAACAACCTACGAGCAGTACTTC. Its protein is CASSFYRETTYEQYF.

This chain joins TRBV4-3 and TRBJ1-1; perhaps TRBD1 as D (6 bases). Germline V CDR1 and CDR2: LGHNA, YSLEER. V was pared by 0 bases and J by 6 bases, with 17 bases between. The CDR3 has 16 amino acids. The CDR3 DNA reads as TGCGCCAGCAGCCAAGAACAGGGATATGGGTTCGCTGAAGCTTTCTTT. Protein sequence: CASSQEQGYGFAEAFF.

The chain combines TRBV2 with TRBJ2-4; 7 nucleotides line up with TRBD1. Germline CDR1 SNHLY, CDR2 FYNNEI. V lost 10 bases, J lost 7 bases, and 7 bases stayed unmatched. The CDR3 runs to 12 residues. The CDR3 region is CANSDRANIQYF. The CDR3 DNA reads as TGTGCCAACTCAGACAGGGCGAACATTCAGTACTTC.

DNA of the CDR3: TGTGCCAGCGCCCGGGCTAGCGGGGGAGCGGGTGAGCAGTTCTTC. This gives the protein CASARASGGAGEQFF. V gene TRBV19 combines with J gene TRBJ2-1; 10 positions agree with TRBD2. Per germline, CDR1 LNHDA and CDR2 SQIVND (reference sequence). There are 15 residues in the CDR3. V shed 9 bases and J 9 bases; nucleotides not matched to a gene: 14.

The chain combines TRBV5-1 with TRBJ1-1; D remains unclear. The length of the CDR3 is 13 residues. Germline lookup yields CDR1 SGHRS and CDR2 YFSETQ. V was cut by 2 bases and J by 1 base, with 6 bases left in between. CDR3 DNA sequence: TGCGCCAGCAGCTTCAGTGCGAACACTGAAGCTTTCTTT. This gives the protein CASSFSANTEAFF.

The chain joins TRBV6-5 to TRBJ2-1, with a possible D match to TRBD2 (6 bases). The CDR3 extends over 15 amino acids. V was clipped by 6 bases and J by 1 base, with 13 bases between them. The germline CDR1 and CDR2 sequences are MNHEY and SVGAGI. CDR3 in amino acids: CASRGGGGSYNEQFF. CDR3 sequence (DNA): TGTGCCAGCAGGGGGGGAGGAGGGTCCTACAATGAGCAGTTCTTC.